This is a list of T cell receptor beta chains from one sample in a study of graft-versus-host responses after intestinal transplantation. Repertoires were generated with immunoSEQ multiplex PCR, while TCRdb's copy carries only in-frame clones and drops some. The data show 13,000 to 15,000 clones, approximately 70% seen once. This material consisted of ileum tissue, taken about 680 days after intestinal transplantation. These receptors all stem from a human patient who received an intestinal transplant, so some T cells may come from the graft donor. Each CDR3 is given with its conserved first and last residue.

TRBV2	CASRPGLTSYEQYF
TRBV27	CASSSLGSGERNGYTF
TRBV19	CASGQDEQYF
TRBV7-9	CASSRRTVYAGELFF
TRBV5-1	CASSLGQGRDGYTF
TRBV6-1	CASSEGTYRLDGYTF
TRBV5-4	CASSLAEQGGNTEAFF
TRBV23-1	CASSPQETQYF
TRBV30	CAWSVLRDSPLHF
TRBV7-4	CASSLNPPLDRDYGYTF
TRBV6-6	CASSYTGQSSYNEQFF
TRBV2	CASSEPQGKYTAGNTIYF
TRBV14	CASSQITGNSPLHF
TRBV12-5	CASGSTGAAPAF
TRBV30	CAWKSITAGVKTGELFF
TRBV19	CASSIARNQPQHF
TRBV5-4	CASSFTGELFF
TRBV7-2	CASSSRQGMNTEAFF
TRBV11-1	CASSLDTYEQYF
TRBV4-3	CASSQLEVGYGYTF
TRBV2	CASSRQGGENQPQHF
TRBV30	CAWSTLYEQYF
TRBV4-3	CASSQMGGSRETQYF
TRBV4-2	CASSQGGLADYEQYF
TRBV7-9	CASSAGTSANEQFF
TRBV30	CAWTKNTEAFF
TRBV5-4	CASSLAPRSYEQYF
TRBV30	CAWSVRGDKSNYGYTF
TRBV6-6	CASSPGRHLSNQPQHF
TRBV5-4	CASSSRASGNTIYF
TRBV28	CASTLSPGQAYEQYF
TRBV30	CAWSVRGGGQPQHF
TRBV7-9	CASRAWVMNTEAFF
TRBV5-1	CASSPGTGGSYGYTF
TRBV29-1	CSVEAFKATQYF
TRBV11-2	CASSLVGRTGGFMDEQYF
TRBV6-6	CASSYLDGELFF
TRBV10-1	CASSESGVSYEQYF
TRBV7-8	CASSFAGLAGDEQFF
TRBV7-2	CASSWNGQGPYTF
TRBV19	CASSIVVTGGAQPQHF
TRBV5-1	CASSWRTSGSADTQYF
TRBV15	CATSRGNNQPQHF
TRBV6-1	CASSEDGDTEAFF
TRBV30	CAWSVGSGNTIYF
TRBV27	CASSTLAGVPETQYF
TRBV4-1	CASTPRGWDTEAFF
TRBV21-1	CASSKDPYLQRLATEAFF
TRBV7-2	CASSLRDYLSYEQYF
TRBV20-1	CSAPLAYEQYF
TRBV9	CASSVTGLTNEKLFF